Listed below are T cell receptor beta chains from one sample, sequenced in a study of T cell responses to AZD1222 COVID-19 vaccine. TCRdb's table, derived via immunoSEQ multiplex PCR, lists solely in-frame clones and lacks some. This sample carries 150,000 or so clones, 90% to 95% of them seen once, and the ten largest clones take about 1.5%. Sequenced here: peripheral blood, sampled on day 0 of AZD1222 vaccination. The receptor set was obtained from an adult in good health. Each CDR3 is given with its conserved first and last residue. The D gene is left open where the match is weak. Clone size is stated in some rows and not others, as once, few, many or a class when expanded.

CDR3 DNA: TGTGCCAGCAGCTTGGACAGCGTCTATGGCTACACCTTC
CDR3 protein: CASSLDSVYGYTF
J gene: TRBJ1-2
clone size: NA
D gene: NA
V gene: TRBV5-6

CDR3 DNA: TGTGCCAGCAGCTTAAGGGGCGGGAGGGCCATGGATGAGCAGTTCTTC
CDR3 protein: CASSLRGGRAMDEQFF
J gene: TRBJ2-1
clone size: NA
D gene: TRBD2
V gene: TRBV7-2

CDR3 DNA: TGTGCCATCAGTGCTGAGGGATACAATCAGCCCCAGCATTTT
CDR3 protein: CAISAEGYNQPQHF
J gene: TRBJ1-5
clone size: NA
D gene: NA
V gene: TRBV10-3

CDR3 DNA: TGTGCCAGCAGCCACCCGGGGGGGACGGCAGATACGCAGTATTTT
CDR3 protein: CASSHPGGTADTQYF
J gene: TRBJ2-3
clone size: NA
D gene: TRBD2
V gene: TRBV14

CDR3 DNA: TGTGCCAGCAGCTCAAGTCTAGCGGGGCGCTACACAGATACGCAGTATTTT
CDR3 protein: CASSSSLAGRYTDTQYF
J gene: TRBJ2-3
clone size: NA
D gene: TRBD2
V gene: TRBV7-3

CDR3 DNA: TGCAGCGTTGAGTCGGTCTCGGGCGAGCAGTACTTC
CDR3 protein: CSVESVSGEQYF
J gene: TRBJ2-7
clone size: NA
D gene: NA
V gene: TRBV29-1

CDR3 DNA: TGTGCCAGCAGCCCGTCCCCGAAGGGCGGCTACACCTTC
CDR3 protein: CASSPSPKGGYTF
J gene: TRBJ1-2
clone size: NA
D gene: NA
V gene: TRBV27

CDR3 DNA: TGTGCCAGCAGCTTGCCAAACACCAAAGAGACCCAGTACTTC
CDR3 protein: CASSLPNTKETQYF
J gene: TRBJ2-5
clone size: NA
D gene: NA
V gene: TRBV5-4

CDR3 DNA: TGCGCCAGCAGCCAAGAGACTAGCGGGAGGTCCCAAGAGCAGTACTTC
CDR3 protein: CASSQETSGRSQEQYF
J gene: TRBJ2-7
clone size: NA
D gene: TRBD2
V gene: TRBV5-1

CDR3 DNA: TGTGCCAGCAGTCCCGGTGGGAAATCCCGGATTGAAGCTTTCTTT
CDR3 protein: CASSPGGKSRIEAFF
J gene: TRBJ1-1
clone size: once
D gene: NA
V gene: TRBV6-5

CDR3 DNA: TGTGCCAGTAGTATTGGGGGTTCGGAGACCCAGTACTTC
CDR3 protein: CASSIGGSETQYF
J gene: TRBJ2-5
clone size: NA
D gene: NA
V gene: TRBV19

CDR3 DNA: TGTGCCTGGAGTAGGGACAGTTTCTCTGGAAACACCATATATTTT
CDR3 protein: CAWSRDSFSGNTIYF
J gene: TRBJ1-3
clone size: NA
D gene: TRBD1
V gene: TRBV30

CDR3 DNA: TGTGCCAGCAGCGTAGGGAGCAATCAGCCCCAGCATTTT
CDR3 protein: CASSVGSNQPQHF
J gene: TRBJ1-5
clone size: once
D gene: NA
V gene: TRBV9

CDR3 DNA: TGTGCCAGCAGTCACGTTCCGAACACTGAAGCTTTCTTT
CDR3 protein: CASSHVPNTEAFF
J gene: TRBJ1-1
clone size: NA
D gene: NA
V gene: TRBV3-1/TRBV3-2

CDR3 DNA: TGTGCCAGCAGCCTCTCGGGGGTGCAGCCCCAGCATTTT
CDR3 protein: CASSLSGVQPQHF
J gene: TRBJ1-5
clone size: NA
D gene: NA
V gene: TRBV7-9

CDR3 DNA: TGTGCCAGCAGTTACTCGTACACCGGGGAGCTGTTTTTT
CDR3 protein: CASSYSYTGELFF
J gene: TRBJ2-2
clone size: NA
D gene: NA
V gene: TRBV6-5

CDR3 DNA: TGTGCCAGCAGCACTGGGACGGACAATCAGCCCCAGCATTTT
CDR3 protein: CASSTGTDNQPQHF
J gene: TRBJ1-5
clone size: once
D gene: NA
V gene: TRBV5-4

CDR3 DNA: TGTGCCAGCAGTTCGGACGGAACCTACGAGCAGTACTTC
CDR3 protein: CASSSDGTYEQYF
J gene: TRBJ2-7
clone size: NA
D gene: NA
V gene: TRBV6-5

CDR3 DNA: TGTGCCACCCTCAGCTTCCCAGGGGTGCAGTTCTTC
CDR3 protein: CATLSFPGVQFF
J gene: TRBJ2-1
clone size: NA
D gene: NA
V gene: TRBV15

CDR3 DNA: TGTGCCAGCAGCTTAAGTCCGCCCCCAGATACGCAGTATTTT
CDR3 protein: CASSLSPPPDTQYF
J gene: TRBJ2-3
clone size: once
D gene: NA
V gene: TRBV7-3

CDR3 DNA: TGTGCCAGCAGCTTTGCTGGACGGACCTACGAGCAGTACTTC
CDR3 protein: CASSFAGRTYEQYF
J gene: TRBJ2-7
clone size: NA
D gene: NA
V gene: TRBV5-8

CDR3 DNA: TGTGCCAGCAGTTTCCGGCGGGTTTCAAGGGGTTACACAGATACGCAGTATTTT
CDR3 protein: CASSFRRVSRGYTDTQYF
J gene: TRBJ2-3
clone size: NA
D gene: NA
V gene: TRBV27

CDR3 DNA: TGTGCCAGCAGTTACCGGACTAGCGGTGGAGATACGCAGTATTTT
CDR3 protein: CASSYRTSGGDTQYF
J gene: TRBJ2-3
clone size: once
D gene: TRBD2
V gene: TRBV6-2/TRBV6-3

CDR3 DNA: TGTGCCAGCAGAGGTATACGAATGAACACTGAAGCTTTCTTT
CDR3 protein: CASRGIRMNTEAFF
J gene: TRBJ1-1
clone size: once
D gene: NA
V gene: TRBV28

CDR3 DNA: TGTGCCAGCAGCTTGCGGGAGGGTAATGAGCAGTTCTTC
CDR3 protein: CASSLREGNEQFF
J gene: TRBJ2-1
clone size: NA
D gene: TRBD2
V gene: TRBV5-4

CDR3 DNA: TGTGCCAGCAGTTGGGGGACTAGTAACTACGAGCAGTACTTC
CDR3 protein: CASSWGTSNYEQYF
J gene: TRBJ2-7
clone size: NA
D gene: TRBD2
V gene: TRBV27

CDR3 DNA: TGTGCCAGCAGTTACTCTGAATTGAACACTGAAGCTTTCTTT
CDR3 protein: CASSYSELNTEAFF
J gene: TRBJ1-1
clone size: NA
D gene: NA
V gene: TRBV6-2/TRBV6-3

CDR3 DNA: TGTGCCAGCAGTTACCATCACAGGGGGGAGTACTATGGCTACACCTTC
CDR3 protein: CASSYHHRGEYYGYTF
J gene: TRBJ1-2
clone size: NA
D gene: TRBD1
V gene: TRBV6-5

CDR3 DNA: TGTGCCAGCTTACGACCCGAGGGCAATGAAAAACTGTTTTTT
CDR3 protein: CASLRPEGNEKLFF
J gene: TRBJ1-4
clone size: NA
D gene: NA
V gene: TRBV6-6

CDR3 DNA: TGTGCCAGCAGTTCCCCCCGGACAACAACTAACTATGGCTACACCTTC
CDR3 protein: CASSSPRTTTNYGYTF
J gene: TRBJ1-2
clone size: NA
D gene: NA
V gene: TRBV6-5

CDR3 DNA: TGTGCCTGGATGGTTGCTAGCACAGATACGCAGTATTTT
CDR3 protein: CAWMVASTDTQYF
J gene: TRBJ2-3
clone size: NA
D gene: NA
V gene: TRBV30

CDR3 DNA: TGTGCCAGCAGCCTTAGACAGGGCCAGTCACCCCTCCACTTT
CDR3 protein: CASSLRQGQSPLHF
J gene: TRBJ1-6
clone size: NA
D gene: TRBD1
V gene: TRBV7-8

CDR3 DNA: TGTGCCAGCAGCGAACTTTACGAGCAGTACTTC
CDR3 protein: CASSELYEQYF
J gene: TRBJ2-7
clone size: NA
D gene: NA
V gene: TRBV28

CDR3 DNA: TGTGCCAGCAGCTTGCTGAGGGATGGCACCGGGGAGCTGTTTTTT
CDR3 protein: CASSLLRDGTGELFF
J gene: TRBJ2-2
clone size: NA
D gene: NA
V gene: TRBV5-4

CDR3 DNA: TGTGCCAGCAGCCCTACCCGACAGGGCAACTATGGCTACACCTTC
CDR3 protein: CASSPTRQGNYGYTF
J gene: TRBJ1-2
clone size: NA
D gene: TRBD1
V gene: TRBV7-9

CDR3 DNA: TGTGCCAGCAGCCCCGGGACTACGAACACCGGGGAGCTGTTTTTT
CDR3 protein: CASSPGTTNTGELFF
J gene: TRBJ2-2
clone size: NA
D gene: TRBD2
V gene: TRBV9

CDR3 DNA: TGTGCCAGCAGTTTCCCAGGAAACACCATATATTTT
CDR3 protein: CASSFPGNTIYF
J gene: TRBJ1-3
clone size: NA
D gene: NA
V gene: TRBV28

CDR3 DNA: TGTGCCAGCAGCTTATTTGGGACAGAAAATTCACCCCTCCACTTT
CDR3 protein: CASSLFGTENSPLHF
J gene: TRBJ1-6
clone size: NA
D gene: TRBD1
V gene: TRBV7-9

CDR3 DNA: TGTGCCAGCTCACCACCGATAGACAGGAGGTTAACTGGGGCCAACGTCCTGACTTTC
CDR3 protein: CASSPPIDRRLTGANVLTF
J gene: TRBJ2-6
clone size: NA
D gene: NA
V gene: TRBV18

CDR3 DNA: TGTGCCAGCAGCTTATACAGCCGGTATGGCTACACCTTC
CDR3 protein: CASSLYSRYGYTF
J gene: TRBJ1-2
clone size: NA
D gene: NA
V gene: TRBV11-1

CDR3 DNA: TGTGCCAGCAGCTTCGACCCTGGTGTGGATACGCAGTATTTT
CDR3 protein: CASSFDPGVDTQYF
J gene: TRBJ2-3
clone size: NA
D gene: NA
V gene: TRBV11-3

CDR3 DNA: TGTGCTAGTGGTTTGCCCCCGGGGGCTACAGGGAACACTGAAGCTTTCTTT
CDR3 protein: CASGLPPGATGNTEAFF
J gene: TRBJ1-1
clone size: NA
D gene: NA
V gene: TRBV12-5

CDR3 DNA: TGTGCCAGCAGTCCTCAGGGGGCGTCCTATAATTCACCCCTCCACTTT
CDR3 protein: CASSPQGASYNSPLHF
J gene: TRBJ1-6
clone size: NA
D gene: TRBD1
V gene: TRBV27

CDR3 DNA: TGCGCCAGCAGCCAAATCCAGGGGGCATATGGCTACACCTTC
CDR3 protein: CASSQIQGAYGYTF
J gene: TRBJ1-2
clone size: NA
D gene: TRBD1
V gene: TRBV4-3

CDR3 DNA: TGTGCCAGCAGCCCAACGGGACAGGGCTATGGCTACACCTTC
CDR3 protein: CASSPTGQGYGYTF
J gene: TRBJ1-2
clone size: NA
D gene: TRBD1
V gene: TRBV28

CDR3 DNA: TGTGCCAGCAGCTTAGCCCCCGCGGGGGTCAGTATTGAAAAACTGTTTTTT
CDR3 protein: CASSLAPAGVSIEKLFF
J gene: TRBJ1-4
clone size: NA
D gene: NA
V gene: TRBV7-2

CDR3 DNA: TGTGCCAGCAGTGCCGGAGGGGGCGCGTTGGGCGAGCAGTACTTC
CDR3 protein: CASSAGGGALGEQYF
J gene: TRBJ2-7
clone size: NA
D gene: NA
V gene: TRBV7-2

CDR3 DNA: TGTGCCATCAGGTCCGGGACAGGGAGTCCTCCCCTCCACTTT
CDR3 protein: CAIRSGTGSPPLHF
J gene: TRBJ1-6
clone size: once
D gene: TRBD1
V gene: TRBV10-3

CDR3 DNA: TGTGCCAGCAGTTTAAGGGCCGCAGGGGGCTACGAGCAGTACTTC
CDR3 protein: CASSLRAAGGYEQYF
J gene: TRBJ2-7
clone size: NA
D gene: TRBD1
V gene: TRBV28

CDR3 DNA: TGTGCCAGCAGGACAGAGACCTATGGCTACACCTTC
CDR3 protein: CASRTETYGYTF
J gene: TRBJ1-2
clone size: NA
D gene: NA
V gene: TRBV12-3/TRBV12-4

CDR3 DNA: TGTGCCAGCAGCTTTACAGGGGGCGCTACGGACGAGCAGTACTTC
CDR3 protein: CASSFTGGATDEQYF
J gene: TRBJ2-7
clone size: NA
D gene: TRBD1
V gene: TRBV11-2

CDR3 DNA: TGTGCCAGTAGTATAGGGCTGTACATGAACACTGAAGCTTTCTTT
CDR3 protein: CASSIGLYMNTEAFF
J gene: TRBJ1-1
clone size: NA
D gene: NA
V gene: TRBV19